Sequencing of this TCR beta chain was carried out in a study of shared clonotypes between healthy human individuals. Whole-study findings and limits: Against clonotypes common to all four donors, non-shared ones had lower generation probabilities. Naive CD4 clonotype sharing across a few donors was 4.5% to 6%. Tissue TCR repertoires likely differ from these blood-only repertoires. Genetic and exposure-history diversity was limited by the small donor number.

TCRdb keeps only in-frame clones here, not all; method: immunoSEQ multiplex PCR. The sample yields around 600,000 clones, roughly 98% seen once. With regard to this clone: The antigen is unknown.

The CDR3 sequence is 15 residues long. Germline CDR1 reads MGHRA; CDR2 reads YSYEKL. The V end was cut by 0 bases, the J end by 1 base, with 9 bases between. Selected positively for CCR7 and CD45RO-negative, naive CD8 cells excluded terminally differentiated effector memory CD45RA+ cells. This TCR was recovered from a man under 40 in good health. Material for sequencing was naive CD8+ T cells sorted from blood. The chain carries TRBV4-1 and TRBJ2-5; a weak D match, TRBD2 (6 bases). The CDR3 loop is CASSQEMGLQETQYF. The CDR3 region has the DNA TGCGCCAGCAGCCAAGAGATGGGACTCCAAGAGACCCAGTACTTC.